A selection of T cell receptor beta chains follows, all from one sample in a study of OX40 agonist ivuxolimab in advanced cancers. The repertoire was sequenced with immunoSEQ multiplex PCR; TCRdb's copy has only in-frame clones and lacks some. This repertoire shows under 110,000 clones, about nine tenths found once; its top ten account for 0.48%. The source was CD4+ or CD8+ T cells sorted from blood, collected in a trial of the OX40 agonist ivuxolimab. These TCRs come from an adult with an advanced solid tumor such as melanoma, head and neck, liver or kidney cancer. Each CDR3 is given without its conserved first and last residue. Not every row has a clone size; where given, it reads once, few, many or a size class.

CDR3 length: 17; J gene: TRBJ2-1; clone size: NA; V gene: TRBV5-8; CDR3 protein: ASSLDLTSGGPSYNEQF
CDR3 length: 14; J gene: TRBJ1-2; clone size: NA; V gene: TRBV7-2; CDR3 protein: ASSLAHGREGDGYT
CDR3 length: 14; J gene: TRBJ2-1; clone size: NA; V gene: TRBV5-1; CDR3 protein: ASSLVPSGEYNEQF
CDR3 length: 14; J gene: TRBJ2-7; clone size: NA; V gene: TRBV7-2; CDR3 protein: ASSLGGGTVSYEQY
CDR3 length: 13; J gene: TRBJ2-5; clone size: NA; V gene: TRBV28; CDR3 protein: ASSLYGTDQETQY
CDR3 length: 13; J gene: TRBJ2-2; clone size: NA; V gene: TRBV7-2; CDR3 protein: ASSPPGPYTGELF
CDR3 length: 12; J gene: TRBJ1-4; clone size: few; V gene: TRBV28; CDR3 protein: ASSLPQGREKLF
CDR3 length: 13; J gene: TRBJ1-4; clone size: NA; V gene: TRBV4-3; CDR3 protein: ASSQDWGSNEKLF
CDR3 length: 11; J gene: TRBJ2-1; clone size: NA; V gene: TRBV4-1; CDR3 protein: ASSRQVNNEQF
CDR3 length: 14; J gene: TRBJ2-1; clone size: NA; V gene: TRBV5-4; CDR3 protein: ASSLASGGVYNEQF
CDR3 length: 12; J gene: TRBJ1-5; clone size: NA; V gene: TRBV28; CDR3 protein: ASSLGQYNQPQH
CDR3 length: 11; J gene: TRBJ1-1; clone size: NA; V gene: TRBV7-7; CDR3 protein: ASSEPGQHEAF
CDR3 length: 13; J gene: TRBJ1-1; clone size: few; V gene: TRBV12-5; CDR3 protein: ASGLVLGRNTEAF
CDR3 length: 11; J gene: TRBJ1-1; clone size: NA; V gene: TRBV7-9; CDR3 protein: ASIKQGPTEAF
CDR3 length: 13; J gene: TRBJ2-2; clone size: NA; V gene: TRBV7-2; CDR3 protein: ASSFRDRDVGELF